The sequence of this TCR beta chain was determined in a study of identical twins. This clonotype came up many times. Compared with germline, one end of the junction differs, possibly owing to a read error. MiXCR was run by TCRdb on the 5' RACE reads, yielding one entry per CDR3 protein. The table has 500,000 or so distinct CDR3 sequences, around 20% seen once. Another study also made use of these data, one on T cells expressing NK-cell markers. That report adds: According to the study, TCR beta repertoires originated from sorted CD3+CD56+NKG2C+, CD3+CD56+NKG2C- and CD3+CD56-NKG2C+ T cells.

The sequencing sample was made of CD4+ T cells sorted from blood. The TCR sequence derives from a woman in her late teens or twenties in good health.

The CDR3 loop is CASIRDSHNEQFF. The CDR3 DNA sequence: TGTGCCAGCATTAGGGACTCCCACAATGAGCAGTTCTTC. V and J are TRBV12-3 or TRBV12-4 and TRBJ2-1; tentatively, D is TRBD2 (6 bases). CDR3 size: 13 residues.